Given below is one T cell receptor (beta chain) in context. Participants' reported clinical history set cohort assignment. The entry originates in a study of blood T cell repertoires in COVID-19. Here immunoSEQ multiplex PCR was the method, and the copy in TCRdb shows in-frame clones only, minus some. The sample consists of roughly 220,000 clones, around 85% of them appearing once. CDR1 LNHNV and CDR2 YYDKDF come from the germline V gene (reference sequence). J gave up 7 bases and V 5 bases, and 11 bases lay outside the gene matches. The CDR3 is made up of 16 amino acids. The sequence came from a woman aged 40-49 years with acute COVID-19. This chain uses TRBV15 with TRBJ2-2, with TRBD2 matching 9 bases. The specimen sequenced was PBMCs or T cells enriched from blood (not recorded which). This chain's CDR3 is CATSDLAGGHNGELFF. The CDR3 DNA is TGTGCCACCAGCGATCTCGCGGGGGGGCATAACGGGGAGCTGTTTTTT. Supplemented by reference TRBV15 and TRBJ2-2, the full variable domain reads DAMVIQNPRYQVTQFGKPVTLSCSQTLNHNVMYWYQQKSSQAPKLLFHYYDKDFNNEADTPDNFQSRRPNTSFCFLDIRSPGLGDTAMYLCATSDLAGGHNGELFFGEGSRLTVL.